These T cell receptor beta chains were read from a single sample in a study of blood T cell repertoires in COVID-19. TCRdb's copy holds only in-frame clones and misses some; the assay was immunoSEQ multiplex PCR. Among 250,000 to 300,000 clones listed, approximately 85% were seen once. The sample taken for sequencing was peripheral blood. These receptors originate from a man aged 50 to 59 with active or convalescent COVID-19. Both conserved end residues are trimmed from each CDR3. Clone size, where shown, is once, few, many, or a class for clones that have expanded.

size,J,V,CDR3
NA,TRBJ2-3,TRBV5-1,ASSSPADTQY
once,TRBJ2-5,TRBV2,ASTRGQVQETQY
NA,TRBJ2-7,TRBV5-5,ASSAAWGDYEQY
few,TRBJ1-1,TRBV21-1,ASSNEQGAFRAF
NA,TRBJ1-2,TRBV28,ASRVGGGYT
NA,TRBJ2-7,TRBV30,AWTPGGPVSEQY
NA,TRBJ1-1,TRBV6-5,ASMPRGTEAF
NA,TRBJ2-5,TRBV7-8,ASSRGGSSGPQETQY
NA,TRBJ2-1,TRBV4-1,ASSQKTRGGDEQF
NA,TRBJ1-2,TRBV28,ASSFSFRATFNYGYT
NA,TRBJ2-1,TRBV28,ASNPYTRGGSSYNEQF
NA,TRBJ1-5,TRBV16,ASSLGQGSIQPQH
NA,TRBJ2-2,TRBV4-1,ASEGTGELF
NA,TRBJ1-4,TRBV9,ASSAGGGKGEKLF
NA,TRBJ2-7,TRBV27,ASSLLRPTGSYEQY
NA,TRBJ2-2,TRBV4-2,ASSPRVRTSGRRIDTGELF
once,TRBJ1-5,TRBV19,ASSTRRTNQPQH
NA,TRBJ1-1,TRBV5-6,ASSLGGGLGTEAF
NA,TRBJ2-5,TRBV5-1,ASSLGRETQY
NA,TRBJ2-3,TRBV14,ASSQFYGEGTDTQY
NA,TRBJ1-2,TRBV11-2,ASSLMSGAANYGYT
once,TRBJ1-2,TRBV4-2,ASSQEGGARDYGYT
NA,TRBJ2-5,TRBV19,ASSLGAGEETQY
NA,TRBJ2-1,TRBV5-1,ASSLAGPGNEQF
NA,TRBJ1-2,TRBV6-5,ASSQIRDRHGYT
few,TRBJ2-1,TRBV19,ASLSGRSGGDEQF
NA,TRBJ2-5,TRBV5-4,ASRPQGARETQY
few,TRBJ1-6,TRBV6-4,ARRWRQSMDSPLH
NA,TRBJ2-3,TRBV5-1,ASSQFGLAGVTDTQY
NA,TRBJ2-5,TRBV7-2,ASSYRTSGQETQY
NA,TRBJ1-1,TRBV21-1,ASSHPRDTRVNTEAF
NA,TRBJ1-1,TRBV5-1,ASSGFGQGPGAGEAF
once,TRBJ2-1,TRBV18,ASTGLAGVVYNEQF
NA,TRBJ2-5,TRBV6-5,ASSFSGLQETQY
NA,TRBJ2-2,TRBV6-5,ASSRESFTGELF
NA,TRBJ1-4,TRBV7-9,ASSLARAGDKPEKLF
NA,TRBJ2-7,TRBV7-8,ASSLESGRIYEQY
NA,TRBJ1-2,TRBV6-2/TRBV6-3,ASIPGGGGNSGYT
NA,TRBJ1-2,TRBV11-3,ASSFSDYGYT
NA,TRBJ1-2,TRBV5-1,ASSLAGQSTGSYT